Presented here are 5 T cell receptor beta chains from one specimen sequenced in a study of memory CD4+ T cells and cytomegalovirus serostatus. Here immunoSEQ multiplex PCR was the method, and the copy in TCRdb shows in-frame clones only, minus some. The sample gives around 63,000 clones, 60% to 85% of which show up once; about 4.5% is in the top ten. The sort gate was single viable CD3+CD4+CD8-CD45RO+ cells for memory CD4+ T cells. The sample comprised memory CD4+ T cells from blood. These receptors originate from an adult in good health and CMV-seropositive.

This clone came up a few times. The genes are TRBV30 and TRBJ1-1; D unclear. There are 14 residues in the CDR3. Trimming removed 3 bases at V and 1 base at J, with 12 bases between. Germline V gene data show CDR1 as GTSNPN and CDR2 as SVGIG (reference sequence). CDR3 sequence: CAWRVDGPNTEAFF. In DNA, the CDR3 is TGTGCCTGGAGAGTTGACGGACCGAACACTGAAGCTTTCTTT.

V usage is TRBV5-1 and J usage is TRBJ2-6; D may be TRBD2 (5 bases). V lost 0 bases and J lost 2, with 9 bases in between. The CDR3 spans 16 residues. Germline V gene lookup returns CDR1 SGHRS and CDR2 YFSETQ. CDR3 amino acids: CASSLVTGTGANVLTF. The DNA for the CDR3 is TGCGCCAGCAGCTTGGTTACGGGAACTGGGGCCAACGTCCTGACTTTC.

V usage is TRBV2 and J usage is TRBJ1-4; 7 positions agree with TRBD1. CDR3 length equals 12 residues. Per germline, CDR1 SNHLY and CDR2 FYNNEI. Unmatched junction bases numbered 7, after V lost 6 bases and J lost 12 bases. CDR3 bases: TGTGCCAGCAGGTATCGACAGGGTGAACTGTTTTTT. Amino acids: CASRYRQGELFF.

This clone showed up just a few times. V gene TRBV5-1 combines with J gene TRBJ2-7; D is undetermined. The CDR3 length is 13 residues. Trimming removed 5 bases from V and 6 bases from J, with 15 bases in between. Germline CDR1 reads SGHRS; CDR2 reads YFSETQ. CDR3 DNA sequence: TGCGCCAGCAGGGAGAACAGTCTCGTCGAGCAGTACTTC. Its translation is CASRENSLVEQYF.

The chain employs TRBV19 and TRBJ1-1; 8 nucleotides match TRBD1. Germline CDR1 reads LNHDA; CDR2 reads SQIVND (reference sequence). The CDR3 loop spans 14 amino acids. Losses at the gene ends were 9 bases for V and 2 bases for J; bases not matched to a gene: 8. CDR3 sequence: CASSDRAANTEAFF. CDR3 sequence (DNA): TGTGCCAGCTCGGACAGGGCGGCCAACACTGAAGCTTTCTTT.